The 2 T cell receptor beta chains presented below share a single source sample, sequenced in a study of blood T cell repertoires in COVID-19. Sequenced by immunoSEQ multiplex PCR; TCRdb stores in-frame clones only, minus some. The sample includes approximately 40,000 clones, roughly 87% of them seen just once. Sequenced sample: peripheral blood. These receptors originate from a woman of 80 years or more in a cohort sampled during active or convalescent COVID-19.

This clone occurred a few times. This chain joins TRBV7-9 and TRBJ2-3, with 16 bases that match TRBD2. The V and J ends lost 3 bases and 3 bases, in that order; junction bases with no gene match: 0. In germline, CDR1 is SEHNR, CDR2 FQNEAQ (reference sequence). The CDR3 runs 16 residues. For the CDR3, the DNA is TGTGCCAGCAGCTTGGGACTAGCGGGAGGGACAGATACGCAGTATTTT. It encodes CASSLGLAGGTDTQYF.

For the CDR3, the DNA is TGTGCCAGCAGCTTCCTTCCCGGGGGTATTGGTTACTTC. Protein sequence: CASSFLPGGIGYF. The rearrangement links TRBV11-3 to TRBJ2-7; perhaps TRBD2 as D (6 bases). V was trimmed by 3 bases and J by 13 bases, leaving 19 bases between them. This CDR3 is built from 13 residues. Per germline, CDR1 SGHNT and CDR2 YENEEA.